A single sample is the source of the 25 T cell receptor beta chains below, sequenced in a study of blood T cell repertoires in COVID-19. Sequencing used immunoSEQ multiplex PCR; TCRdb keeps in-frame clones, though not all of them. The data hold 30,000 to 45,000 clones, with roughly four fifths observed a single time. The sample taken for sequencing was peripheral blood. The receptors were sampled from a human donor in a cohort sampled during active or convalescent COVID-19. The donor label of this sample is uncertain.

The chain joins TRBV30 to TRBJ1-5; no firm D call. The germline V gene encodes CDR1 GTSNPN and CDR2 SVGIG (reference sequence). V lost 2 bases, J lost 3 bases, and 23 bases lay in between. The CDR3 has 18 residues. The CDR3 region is CAWSNLLSRAEDNQPQHF. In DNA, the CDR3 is TGTGCCTGGAGTAACCTTCTTTCGAGGGCTGAAGACAATCAGCCCCAGCATTTT.

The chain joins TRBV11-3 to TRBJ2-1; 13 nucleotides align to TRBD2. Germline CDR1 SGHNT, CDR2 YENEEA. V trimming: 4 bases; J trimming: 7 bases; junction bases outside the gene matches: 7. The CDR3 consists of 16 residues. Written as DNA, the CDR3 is TGTGCCAGCAGCTCCAAGACTAGCGGGAGGATAAATGAGCAGTTCTTC. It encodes CASSSKTSGRINEQFF.

The CDR3 here is CASSPRDSGDTQYF. CDR3 bases: TGTGCCAGCAGTCCCCGGGACAGCGGAGATACGCAGTATTTT. J is TRBJ2-3 and V is TRBV6-5, with 7 bases fitting TRBD1. Germline CDR1 and CDR2: MNHEY and SVGAGI. The junction had 7 bases not matched to a gene; V was cut back by 5 bases and J by 5 bases. This CDR3 contains 14 residues.

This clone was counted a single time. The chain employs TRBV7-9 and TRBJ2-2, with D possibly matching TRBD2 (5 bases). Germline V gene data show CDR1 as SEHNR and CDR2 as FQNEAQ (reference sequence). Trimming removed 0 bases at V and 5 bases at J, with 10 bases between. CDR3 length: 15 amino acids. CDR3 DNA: TGTGCCAGCAGCTTAGCGGGCCAGCGGACCGGGGAGCTGTTTTTT. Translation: CASSLAGQRTGELFF.

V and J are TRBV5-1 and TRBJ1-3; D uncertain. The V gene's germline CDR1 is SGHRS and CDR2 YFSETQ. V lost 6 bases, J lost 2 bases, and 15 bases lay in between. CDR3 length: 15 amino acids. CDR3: CASTQAGAAGNTIYF. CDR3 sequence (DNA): TGCGCCAGCACACAAGCGGGAGCAGCTGGAAACACCATATATTTT. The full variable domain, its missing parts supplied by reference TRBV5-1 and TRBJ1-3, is KAGVTQTPRYLIKTRGQQVTLSCSPISGHRSVSWYQQTPGQGLQFLFEYFSETQRNKGNFPGRFSGRQFSNSRSEMNVSTLELGDSALYLCASTQAGAAGNTIYFGEGSWLTVV.

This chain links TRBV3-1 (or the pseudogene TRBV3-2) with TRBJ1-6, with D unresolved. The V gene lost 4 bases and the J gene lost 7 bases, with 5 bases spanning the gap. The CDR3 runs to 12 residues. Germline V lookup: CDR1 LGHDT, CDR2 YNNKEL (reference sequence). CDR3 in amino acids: CASSLINSPLHF. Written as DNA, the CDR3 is TGTGCCAGCAGCCTTATCAATTCACCCCTCCACTTT.

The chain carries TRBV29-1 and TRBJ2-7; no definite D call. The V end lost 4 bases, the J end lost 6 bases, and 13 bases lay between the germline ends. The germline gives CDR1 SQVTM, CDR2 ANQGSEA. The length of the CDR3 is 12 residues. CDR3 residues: CSVVTVNLEQYF. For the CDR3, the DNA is TGCAGCGTTGTAACTGTAAATCTCGAGCAGTACTTC.

Written as DNA, the CDR3 is TGTGCCAGAAGACCAGGGAAGACTGAAGCTTTCTTT. Protein product: CARRPGKTEAFF. V usage is TRBV6-6 and J usage is TRBJ1-1, with D possibly being TRBD1 (5 bases). Germline CDR1 reads MNHNY; CDR2 reads SVGAGI (reference sequence). The CDR3 totals 12 residues. V shed 9 bases and J shed 5 bases, with 13 bases lying between them.

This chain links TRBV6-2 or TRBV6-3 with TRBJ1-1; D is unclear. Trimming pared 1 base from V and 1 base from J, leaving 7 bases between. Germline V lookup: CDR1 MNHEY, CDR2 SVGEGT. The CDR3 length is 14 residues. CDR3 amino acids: CASSYYGKNTEAFF. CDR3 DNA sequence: TGTGCCAGCAGTTACTACGGGAAGAACACTGAAGCTTTCTTT.

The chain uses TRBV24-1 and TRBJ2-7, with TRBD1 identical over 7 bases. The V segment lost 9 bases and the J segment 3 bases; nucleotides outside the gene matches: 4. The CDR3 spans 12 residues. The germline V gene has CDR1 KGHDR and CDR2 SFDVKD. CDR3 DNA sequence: TGTGCCACCGGGACAGAGCACTACGAGCAGTACTTC. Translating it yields CATGTEHYEQYF.

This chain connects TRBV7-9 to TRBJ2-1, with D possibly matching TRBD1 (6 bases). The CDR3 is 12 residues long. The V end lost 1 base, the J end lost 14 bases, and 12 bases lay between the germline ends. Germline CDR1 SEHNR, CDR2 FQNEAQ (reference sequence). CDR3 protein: CASSLDVTGEFF. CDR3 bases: TGTGCCAGCAGCTTAGACGTGACAGGAGAGTTCTTC.

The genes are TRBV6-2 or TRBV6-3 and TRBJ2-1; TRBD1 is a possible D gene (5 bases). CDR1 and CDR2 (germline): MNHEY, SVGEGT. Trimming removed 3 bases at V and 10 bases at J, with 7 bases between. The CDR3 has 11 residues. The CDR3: CASSYGAEQFF. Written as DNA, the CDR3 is TGTGCCAGCAGTTATGGGGCAGAGCAGTTCTTC.

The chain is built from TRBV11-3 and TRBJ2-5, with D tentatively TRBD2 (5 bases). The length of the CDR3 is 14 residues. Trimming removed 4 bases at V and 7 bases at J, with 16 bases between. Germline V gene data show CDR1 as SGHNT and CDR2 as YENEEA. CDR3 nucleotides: TGTGCCAGCAGCTCCACTAGTCGATCGGGGACCCAGTACTTC. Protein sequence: CASSSTSRSGTQYF.

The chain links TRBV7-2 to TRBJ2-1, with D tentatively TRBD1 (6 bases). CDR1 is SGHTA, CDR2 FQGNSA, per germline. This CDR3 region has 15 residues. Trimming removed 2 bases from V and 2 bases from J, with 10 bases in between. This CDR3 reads CASSLQRGTYNEQFF. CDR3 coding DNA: TGTGCCAGCAGCTTACAGAGGGGGACCTACAATGAGCAGTTCTTC.

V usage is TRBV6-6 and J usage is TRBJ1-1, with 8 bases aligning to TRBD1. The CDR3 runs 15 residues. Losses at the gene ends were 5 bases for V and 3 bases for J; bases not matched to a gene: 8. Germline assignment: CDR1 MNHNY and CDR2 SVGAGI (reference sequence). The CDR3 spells CASSPDRVLDTEAFF. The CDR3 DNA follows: TGTGCCAGCAGTCCGGACAGGGTATTGGACACTGAAGCTTTCTTT.

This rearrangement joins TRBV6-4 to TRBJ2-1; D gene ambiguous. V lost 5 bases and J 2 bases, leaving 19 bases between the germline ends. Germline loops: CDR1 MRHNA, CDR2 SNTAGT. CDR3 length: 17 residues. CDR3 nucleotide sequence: TGTGCCAGCAGTTGTAGGCGGAAAGCGCCCCCCTACAATGAGCAGTTCTTC. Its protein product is CASSCRRKAPPYNEQFF.

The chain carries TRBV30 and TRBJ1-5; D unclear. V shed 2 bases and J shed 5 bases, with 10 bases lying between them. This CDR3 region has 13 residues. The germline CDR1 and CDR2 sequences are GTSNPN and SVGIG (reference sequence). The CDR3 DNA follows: TGTGCCTGGAGTTGGGCCCTCGATCAGCCCCAGCATTTT. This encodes CAWSWALDQPQHF. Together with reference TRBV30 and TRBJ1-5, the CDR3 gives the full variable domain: SQTIHQWPATLVQPVGSPLSLECTVEGTSNPNLYWYRQAAGRGLQLLFYSVGIGQISSEVPQNLSASRPQDRQFILSSKKLLLSDSGFYLCAWSWALDQPQHFGDGTRLSIL.

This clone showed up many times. DNA for the CDR3: TGCGCCAGCAGCCGGTTCGGACTCGTAGAGTACGAGCAGTACTTC. It is translated as CASSRFGLVEYEQYF. V gene TRBV4-1 combines with J gene TRBJ2-7; D may be TRBD2 (5 bases). V lost 4 bases and J 4 bases, leaving 17 bases between the germline ends. CDR1 and CDR2 (germline): MGHRA, YSYEKL. CDR3 size: 15 residues.

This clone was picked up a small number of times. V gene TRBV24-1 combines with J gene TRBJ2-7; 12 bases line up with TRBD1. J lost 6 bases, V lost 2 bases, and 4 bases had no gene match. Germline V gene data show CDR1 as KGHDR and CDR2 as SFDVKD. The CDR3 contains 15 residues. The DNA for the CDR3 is TGTGCCACCAGTGATTCGGGGACAGGGGGCGCCGAGCAGTACTTC. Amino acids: CATSDSGTGGAEQYF.

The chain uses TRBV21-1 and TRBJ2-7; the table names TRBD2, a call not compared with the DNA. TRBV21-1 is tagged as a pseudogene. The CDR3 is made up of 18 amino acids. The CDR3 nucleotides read TGTGCCAGCAGCCTGCACGCTCGACTCGGACTAGCGAGCTACGAGCAGTACTTC. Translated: CASSLHARLGLASYEQYF.

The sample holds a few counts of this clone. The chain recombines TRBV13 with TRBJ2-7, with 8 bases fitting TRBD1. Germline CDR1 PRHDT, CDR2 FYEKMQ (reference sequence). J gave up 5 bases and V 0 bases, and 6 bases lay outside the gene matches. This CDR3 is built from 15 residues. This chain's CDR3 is CASSLGFGQGNEQYF. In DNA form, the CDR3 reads TGTGCCAGCAGCTTAGGCTTCGGACAGGGCAACGAGCAGTACTTC.

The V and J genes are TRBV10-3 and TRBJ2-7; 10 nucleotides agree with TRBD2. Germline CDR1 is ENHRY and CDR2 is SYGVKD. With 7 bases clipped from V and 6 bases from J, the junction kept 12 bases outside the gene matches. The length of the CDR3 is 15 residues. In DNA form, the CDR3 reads TGTGCCATCAAGATAACTAGCGGGGCGTCGGGCGAGCAGTACTTC. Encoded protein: CAIKITSGASGEQYF.

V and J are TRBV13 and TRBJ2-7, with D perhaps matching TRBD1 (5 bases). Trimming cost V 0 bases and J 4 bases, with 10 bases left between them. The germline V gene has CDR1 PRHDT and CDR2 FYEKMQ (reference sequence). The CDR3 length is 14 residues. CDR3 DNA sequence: TGTGCCAGCAGCTTAGGAGGGGCATCATACGAGCAGTACTTC. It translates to CASSLGGASYEQYF.

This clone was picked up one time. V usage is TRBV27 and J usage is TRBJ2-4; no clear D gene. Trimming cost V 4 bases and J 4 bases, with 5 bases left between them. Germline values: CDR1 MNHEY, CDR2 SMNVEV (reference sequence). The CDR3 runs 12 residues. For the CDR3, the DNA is TGTGCCAGCAGTTCCACAAAAAACATTCAGTACTTC. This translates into CASSSTKNIQYF.

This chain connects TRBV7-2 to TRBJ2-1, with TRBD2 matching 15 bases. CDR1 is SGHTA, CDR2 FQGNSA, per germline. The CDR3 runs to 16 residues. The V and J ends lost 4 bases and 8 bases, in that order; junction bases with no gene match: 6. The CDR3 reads CASSSGLAGGGDEQFF. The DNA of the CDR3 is TGTGCCAGCAGCTCGGGACTAGCGGGGGGCGGGGATGAGCAGTTCTTC.